Shown below are 13 T cell receptor beta chains from a single sample sequenced in a study of neurological immune-mediated disorders (dated by TCRdb to the late 2010s). Libraries were made using 5' RACE. Sequenced on an Illumina HiSeq 2500. In TCRdb, the public reads were trimmed at Q25 with fastp and aligned with MiXCR, with productive beta chains retained. Every distinct CDR3 protein forms one entry, paired with its most common genes and DNA. A total of 85,000 to 100,000 distinct CDR3 sequences appear in this sample, 3.5% of them only once. The biggest ten clones account for about 6% of the sample. The sample was PBMCs. The receptors were gathered from a woman under 30 with multiple sclerosis.

A word on this clonotype: A much larger clone sits a single nucleotide away, making a read error possible. Lacking the conserved final phenylalanine or tryptophan, this CDR3 likely reflects a read error. The rearrangement links TRBV15 to TRBJ2-4; no clear D. The CDR3 is 13 residues long. The germline V and J ends were trimmed by 5 bases and 5 bases, with 10 bases remaining between them. In germline, CDR1 is LNHNV, CDR2 YYDKDF (reference sequence). In DNA form, the CDR3 reads TGTGCCACCAGCTCCCTCGGAGAAAACATTCAGTACTGC. Amino acid sequence: CATSSLGENIQYC.

This clonotype has a count of ten or more. The chain recombines TRBV7-9 with TRBJ2-1; a possible D gene is TRBD2 (6 bases). CDR3 length equals 14 residues. V gave up 5 bases and J gave up 12 bases, with 20 bases separating them. The germline V gene encodes CDR1 SEHNR and CDR2 FQNEAQ (reference sequence). The CDR3 DNA sequence: TGTGCCAGCAGCCTCAACTATAGCGGCCGGGGGCAGTTCTTC. It is translated as CASSLNYSGRGQFF.

This clonotype appeared many times. The V gene is TRBV6-5, the J gene TRBJ1-1, with a tentative D call TRBD1 (5 bases). Germline CDR1 reads MNHEY; CDR2 reads SVGAGI. The CDR3 extends over 13 amino acids. V dropped 5 bases and J dropped 3 bases, with 10 bases sitting between them. In DNA form, the CDR3 reads TGTGCCAGCAGTAGGAGGGGAGACACTGAAGCTTTCTTT. It is translated as CASSRRGDTEAFF.

About this clonotype: The CDR3 end shows no conserved phenylalanine or tryptophan, and so a read error is likely. The chain recombines TRBV7-9 with TRBJ2-7, with D perhaps matching TRBD1 (6 bases). Germline V gene sequence: CDR1 SEHNR, CDR2 FQNEAQ (reference sequence). The V and J ends lost 5 bases and 0 bases respectively, with 8 bases between them. This CDR3 region has 13 residues. CDR3 residues: CASSDRSSYEQYN. The CDR3 nucleotides read TGTGCCAGCAGCGACAGGTCCTCCTACGAGCAGTACAAC.

This clonotype was seen ten or more times. The chain carries TRBV7-9 and TRBJ2-7; the match to TRBD2 covers 9 bases. The V gene end was trimmed by 5 bases and the J gene end by 5 bases; junction bases not matched to a gene: 10. The germline CDR1 and CDR2 sequences are SEHNR and FQNEAQ (reference sequence). The CDR3 is 15 amino acids. Here the CDR3 reads CASSPSGGSPNEQYF. The CDR3 region has the DNA TGTGCCAGCAGCCCAAGCGGGGGGTCTCCCAACGAGCAGTACTTC.

This clonotype was counted at least ten times. The V gene is TRBV7-3, the J gene TRBJ1-2; TRBD1 matches 10 bases. Germline CDR1 reads SGHTA; CDR2 reads FQGTGA. V lost 6 bases to trimming and J lost 10 bases; unmatched junction nucleotides: 8. The CDR3 contains 13 residues. For the CDR3, the DNA is TGTGCCAGCAGTCCGGGACAGGGGTTTGACTACACCTTC. It codes for CASSPGQGFDYTF.

This clonotype was counted between two and nine times. CDR3 sequence (DNA): TGTGCCAGCAGCTTAGAGGCGGCTCCCAGCACAGATACGCAGTATTTT. It yields the protein CASSLEAAPSTDTQYF. The chain links TRBV7-6 to TRBJ2-3; D remains ambiguous. The germline V gene has CDR1 SGHVS and CDR2 FNYEAQ. Trimming cost V 1 base and J 0 bases, with 11 bases left between them. This CDR3 has 16 amino acids.

This clonotype appeared many times. This rearrangement joins TRBV4-1 to TRBJ2-5; TRBD1 agrees at 7 bases. J lost 5 bases, V lost 3 bases, and 9 bases had no gene match. CDR3 size: 15 residues. The germline CDR1 and CDR2 sequences are MGHRA and YSYEKL. CDR3 amino acids: CASSQTGRVGETQYF. The CDR3 DNA follows: TGCGCCAGCAGCCAGACAGGGCGAGTTGGGGAGACCCAGTACTTC.

The gene calls are TRBV6-1 and TRBJ1-1; D is unresolved. Trimming stripped 11 bases from V and 1 base from J, with 11 bases between. CDR1 and CDR2 (germline): MNHNS, SASEGT. The CDR3 is 12 residues long. This CDR3 is CAAPEWNTEAFF. CDR3 DNA sequence: TGTGCCGCCCCGGAATGGAACACTGAAGCTTTCTTT.

This clonotype was recorded at least ten times. The chain joins TRBV11-2 to TRBJ2-7; D is possibly TRBD1 or TRBD2 (5 bases each). The CDR3 covers 16 residues. The germline gives CDR1 SGHAT, CDR2 FQNNGV. V dropped 5 bases and J dropped 3 bases, with 20 bases sitting between them. The CDR3 region is CASSNHRGQGDYEQYF. CDR3 DNA: TGTGCCAGCAGCAACCATCGGGGCCAGGGTGACTACGAGCAGTACTTC.

This clonotype was seen many times. This chain links TRBV7-8 with TRBJ2-7; tentatively, D is TRBD2 (7 bases). Germline V gives CDR1 SGHVS, CDR2 FQNEAQ. The CDR3 covers 14 residues. Trimming removed 5 bases from V and 1 base from J, with 12 bases in between. The CDR3 protein is CASSPGGRSYEQYF. The DNA of the CDR3 is TGTGCCAGCAGCCCCGGGGGGCGTTCCTACGAGCAGTACTTC. The full variable domain, completed using reference TRBV7-8 and TRBJ2-7, is GAGVSQSPRYKVAKRGQDVALRCDPISGHVSLFWYQQALGQGPEFLTYFQNEAQLDKSGLPSDRFFAERPEGSVSTLKIQRTQQEDSAVYLCASSPGGRSYEQYFGPGTRLTVT.

This clonotype was observed at least ten times. The chain carries TRBV6-5 and TRBJ2-7, with 13 bases matching TRBD2. V lost 0 bases, J lost 2 bases, and 1 base stayed unmatched. This CDR3 region has 16 residues. CDR1 and CDR2 from the germline V gene are MNHEY and SVGAGI. In DNA form, the CDR3 reads TGTGCCAGCAGTTACTCCGGGACTAGCGGGGCCTACGAGCAGTACTTC. Translation: CASSYSGTSGAYEQYF.

The sample holds many counts of this clonotype. The CDR3 region has the DNA TGCGCCAGCAGAAGCCAGGCGGGCTCAGCGGGCTACACCTTC. Its translation: CASRSQAGSAGYTF. V and J are TRBV5-1 and TRBJ1-2; D uncertain. Germline assignment: CDR1 SGHRS and CDR2 YFSETQ. There are 14 residues in the CDR3. Trimming shortened V by 5 bases and J by 8 bases, and 19 bases separated the two germline ends. The full variable domain, completed using reference TRBV5-1 and TRBJ1-2, is KAGVTQTPRYLIKTRGQQVTLSCSPISGHRSVSWYQQTPGQGLQFLFEYFSETQRNKGNFPGRFSGRQFSNSRSEMNVSTLELGDSALYLCASRSQAGSAGYTFGSGTRLTVV.